These 3 T cell receptor beta chains originate from one sample sequenced in a study of T-cell memory formation after mild COVID-19. A single record per CDR3 protein comes from TCRdb applying MiXCR to the 5' RACE reads. Here the sample spans about 290,000 distinct CDR3 sequences, approximately 15% being singletons. Sequenced material: PBMCs or a T cell subset sorted from them (not recorded which). Source of these receptors: a man aged 18 to 30 who had mild COVID-19 (a few samples of this study predate the infection). Cell type and time point are not known.

The table lists this clonotype with a few counts. The V and J genes are TRBV7-2 and TRBJ2-7; 15 positions agree with TRBD2. In germline, CDR1 is SGHTA, CDR2 FQGNSA. Unmatched junction bases numbered 13, after V lost 5 bases and J lost 2 bases. The CDR3 is 19 residues long. The CDR3 DNA reads TGTGCCAGCAGCCACGAGGGACTAGCGGGGGGACAAGGTCCCTACGAGCAGTACTTC. Residues: CASSHEGLAGGQGPYEQYF. Combining the CDR3 with reference TRBV7-2 and TRBJ2-7 gives the whole variable domain GAGVSQSPSNKVTEKGKDVELRCDPISGHTALYWYRQSLGQGLEFLIYFQGNSAPDKSGLPSDRFSAERTGGSVSTLTIQRTQQEDSAVYLCASSHEGLAGGQGPYEQYFGPGTRLTVT.

The chain carries TRBV6-5 and TRBJ2-7, with D possibly being TRBD1 (5 bases). Germline V gene data show CDR1 as MNHEY and CDR2 as SVGAGI. The CDR3 has 14 residues. V was shortened by 0 bases and J by 4 bases, with 10 bases between the two germline ends. Here the CDR3 DNA reads TGTGCCAGCAGTTACTCAGGGAAGGGGTACGAGCAGTACTTC. Its protein product is CASSYSGKGYEQYF.

This clonotype was seen many times. The V call is TRBV5-1, the J call TRBJ2-1; TRBD2 is a possible D gene (7 bases). This CDR3 has 11 residues. V lost 3 bases and J 12 bases, leaving 10 bases between the germline ends. Germline loops: CDR1 SGHRS, CDR2 YFSETQ. CDR3 DNA: TGCGCCAGCAGCTGGGGGGGGCCGCAGTTCTTC. The encoded protein is CASSWGGPQFF.